This T cell receptor beta chain came from a study of cytomegalovirus exposure and HLA in healthy donors. For the study at large: An early data release held some 85 million unique TCRs from HLA-typed donors.

Whole-study findings and limits: In vitro data verified three CMV-associated chains as specific for CMV antigens. A missense variant in DCLRE1C was later tied to TCR beta V- and J-gene trimming.

Use of 60 Vbeta and 13 Jbeta primers characterized the PCR. Assay used: immunoSEQ multiplex PCR; TCRdb lists only in-frame clones, some missing. The sample has some 130,000 clones; approximately 80% are singletons. Comments on this clone: Its antigen is still unknown.

Likely unrecorded immune exposures existed in these nominally healthy donors. This TCR was sampled from a male donor in good health and CMV-seronegative. Sequencing was carried out using PBMCs.

CDR3 sequence: CASSLEQGPYNEQFF. CDR3 bases: TGTGCCAGCAGCTTAGAACAGGGACCCTACAATGAGCAGTTCTTC. The gene calls are TRBV11-3 and TRBJ2-1, with D possibly matching TRBD1 (6 bases). This CDR3 has 15 residues. V shed 0 bases and J shed 2 bases, with 8 bases lying between them. Germline CDR1 is SGHNT and CDR2 is YENEEA. Drawing the rest from reference TRBV11-3 and TRBJ2-1, the complete variable domain is EAGVVQSPRYKIIEKKQPVAFWCNPISGHNTLYWYLQNLGQGPELLIRYENEEAVDDSQLPKDRFSAERLKGVDSTLKIQPAELGDSAVYLCASSLEQGPYNEQFFGPGTRLTVL.